This is a list of T cell receptor beta chains from one sample in a study of shared clonotypes between healthy human individuals. Profiled with immunoSEQ multiplex PCR; TCRdb holds only in-frame clones, not every one. Among more than 2,000,000 clones listed, 90% to 95% were seen once. Sequenced sample: naive CD4+ T cells sorted from blood. The receptors here all came from a man younger than 35 in good health. The CDR3 runs from the conserved cysteine through the conserved F or W. The order of the fields is J gene, D gene, clone size, V gene, CDR3 protein, CDR3 DNA. D genes are given only for firm matches. Only some rows state a clone size, as once, few, many or a class for expanded clones.

TRBJ2-4 . . TRBV6-5 CASSQPGPQANIQYF TGTGCCAGCAGCCAGCCGGGGCCCCAGGCGAACATTCAGTACTTC
TRBJ2-7 TRBD1 . TRBV7-8 CASSLGAGGNEQYF TGTGCCAGCAGCTTAGGGGCAGGGGGAAACGAGCAGTACTTC
TRBJ1-4 TRBD1 . TRBV5-5 CASSLATGPQGGLF TGTGCCAGCAGCTTGGCTACGGGTCCCCAGGGGGGACTTTTT
TRBJ2-3 TRBD2 . TRBV2 CATGTSEWADTQYF TGTGCCACCGGGACTAGCGAATGGGCAGATACGCAGTATTTT
TRBJ2-5 . . TRBV5-4 CASSLVGGGETQYF TGTGCCAGCAGCTTGGTAGGGGGAGGGGAGACCCAGTACTTC
TRBJ2-7 . . TRBV10-3 CAISGASEPQYF TGTGCCATCAGTGGCGCCAGCGAGCCCCAGTACTTC
TRBJ2-7 TRBD2 . TRBV27 CASPTPRLADNHYEQYF TGTGCCAGCCCAACCCCCAGACTAGCGGATAATCATTACGAGCAGTACTTC
TRBJ2-7 TRBD1 . TRBV11-2 CASSLDLGDRVSEQYF TGTGCCAGCAGCTTAGATCTAGGGGACAGGGTCTCCGAGCAGTACTTC
TRBJ2-3 . . TRBV28 CASSGSTDTQYF TGTGCCAGCAGCGGTAGCACAGATACGCAGTATTTT
TRBJ1-2 TRBD1 once TRBV9 CASSVGDSYGYTF TGTGCCAGCAGCGTAGGGGACAGCTATGGCTACACCTTC
TRBJ1-2 . . TRBV6-6 CASSYLGKSNYGYTF TGTGCCAGCAGTTACCTAGGCAAGTCTAACTATGGCTACACCTTC
TRBJ2-7 TRBD2 . TRBV27 CASSWLAGGSYEQYF TGTGCCAGCAGTTGGCTAGCGGGGGGAAGTTACGAGCAGTACTTC
TRBJ2-4 . . TRBV6-1 CASSEEGGIQYF TGTGCCAGCAGTGAAGAAGGGGGCATTCAGTACTTC
TRBJ2-7 . . TRBV11-2 CASSRHRETSYYEQYF TGTGCCAGCAGCCGGCATCGTGAGACTAGTTATTACGAGCAGTACTTC
TRBJ2-7 . . TRBV19 CASSMWPGESYEQYF TGTGCCAGTAGTATGTGGCCAGGGGAATCCTACGAGCAGTACTTC
TRBJ2-7 TRBD1 . TRBV4-1 CASSPGTGLVYEQYF TGCGCCAGCAGCCCCGGGACAGGGCTTGTCTACGAGCAGTACTTC
TRBJ1-2 TRBD1 . TRBV5-5 CASSLMVAGGSGYTF TGTGCCAGCAGCTTGATGGTGGCAGGGGGCTCTGGCTACACCTTC
TRBJ2-7 . . TRBV6-1 CASSRDTAYEQYF TGTGCCAGCAGCCGGGACACCGCCTACGAGCAGTACTTC
TRBJ1-2 . . TRBV5-1 CASSLGAVANYGYTF TGCGCCAGCAGCTTGGGGGCCGTAGCGAACTATGGCTACACCTTC
TRBJ1-5 . . TRBV2 CASWEDRNSNQPQHF TGTGCCAGCTGGGAGGACAGAAATAGCAATCAGCCCCAGCATTTT
TRBJ2-5 TRBD2 . TRBV7-2 CASSRGGRAGGSQETQYF TGTGCCAGCAGTAGGGGGGGGCGAGCGGGAGGAAGTCAAGAGACCCAGTACTTC
TRBJ2-1 . . TRBV29-1 CSVEDLPGDEQFF TGCAGCGTTGAAGACCTCCCGGGGGATGAGCAGTTCTTC
TRBJ2-7 TRBD2 . TRBV2 CASSDRAGGLYEQYF TGTGCCAGCAGTGATCGGGCGGGGGGCCTGTACGAGCAGTACTTC
TRBJ1-2 . . TRBV2 CASSVEVGYTF TGTGCCAGCAGTGTAGAAGTAGGCTACACCTTC
TRBJ2-2 . . TRBV27 CASSLSSGRGWARRGELFF TGTGCCAGCAGTTTATCTTCGGGTAGAGGCTGGGCTAGGAGAGGGGAGCTGTTTTTT
TRBJ1-2 TRBD1 . TRBV5-4 CASSSARDRGLGYTF TGTGCCAGCAGCTCCGCTCGGGACAGGGGGCTTGGCTACACCTTC
TRBJ2-6 . . TRBV5-4 CASSSYLDSSGANVLTF TGTGCCAGCAGCTCGTACCTGGACAGCTCTGGGGCCAACGTCCTGACTTTC
TRBJ1-1 TRBD1 . TRBV6-5 CASSRGQATEAFF TGTGCCAGCAGCCGGGGACAGGCCACTGAAGCTTTCTTT